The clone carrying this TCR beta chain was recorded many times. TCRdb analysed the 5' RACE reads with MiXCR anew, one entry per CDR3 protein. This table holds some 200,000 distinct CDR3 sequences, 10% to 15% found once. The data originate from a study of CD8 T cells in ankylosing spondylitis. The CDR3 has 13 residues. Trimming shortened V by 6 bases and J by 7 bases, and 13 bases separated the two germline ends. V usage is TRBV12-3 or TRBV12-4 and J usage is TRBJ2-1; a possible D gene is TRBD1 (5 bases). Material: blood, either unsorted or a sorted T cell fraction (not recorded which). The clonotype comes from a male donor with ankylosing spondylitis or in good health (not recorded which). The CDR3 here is CASRGPVGNEQFF. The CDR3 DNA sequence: TGTGCCAGCAGGGGGCCAGTGGGAAATGAGCAGTTCTTC.